This is a list of T cell receptor beta chains from one sample in a study of regulatory T cells in long-lasting Graves disease. TCRdb ran MiXCR on the multiplex PCR reads and lists one entry per CDR3 protein. The table has about 470,000 distinct CDR3 sequences, about a fifth seen once. Sequenced material: peripheral blood mononuclear cells (PBMCs), taken when the disease was refractory, from a patient treated with antithyroid drugs. The receptors stem from a female donor with Graves disease. Each CDR3 is given with its conserved first and last residue. Each record gives: clone size, V gene, J gene, CDR3 protein. For some rows the clone size is stated as once, few or many, or as a class when expanded; others skip it.

size: few; V: TRBV7-9; J: TRBJ1-2; CDR3: CASSSGTTAALGYGYTF
size: many; V: TRBV7-2; J: TRBJ2-7; CDR3: CASSRLAESYEQYF
size: few; V: TRBV29-1; J: TRBJ2-7; CDR3: CSVDKDSSYEQYF
size: few; V: TRBV5-4; J: TRBJ2-5; CDR3: CASSLSGTQYF
size: .; V: TRBV7-3; J: TRBJ2-2; CDR3: CASSSERDYNTGELFF
size: .; V: TRBV7-2; J: TRBJ2-5; CDR3: CASSPAGWETQYF
size: once; V: TRBV6-2/TRBV6-3; J: TRBJ2-5; CDR3: CASREPAIQGTQYF
size: few; V: TRBV6-1; J: TRBJ2-7; CDR3: CASASGDSYEQYF
size: many; V: TRBV7-2; J: TRBJ1-4; CDR3: CASSRRVQGRGPNEKLFF
size: many; V: TRBV6-1; J: TRBJ1-6; CDR3: CASSTREDQRSPLHF
size: many; V: TRBV10-3; J: TRBJ2-7; CDR3: CAIREDGLPGEQYF
size: .; V: TRBV5-1; J: .; CDR3: CASSLEYEQFF
size: .; V: TRBV6-2/TRBV6-3; J: TRBJ1-1; CDR3: CASSYRRGLEAFF
size: few; V: TRBV6-1; J: TRBJ2-2; CDR3: CASSASANTGELFF
size: few; V: TRBV6-2/TRBV6-3; J: TRBJ1-5; CDR3: CASSYVLSNQPQHF
size: .; V: TRBV5-1; J: TRBJ2-1; CDR3: CASSLGDSLSYNEQFF
size: few; V: TRBV7-9; J: TRBJ2-7; CDR3: CASSLAGFYEQYF